These 10 T cell receptor beta chains came from one sample sequenced in a study of shared clonotypes between healthy human individuals. The repertoire was sequenced with immunoSEQ multiplex PCR; TCRdb's copy has only in-frame clones and lacks some. The sample has approximately 510,000 clones, approximately 85% seen once. The source material was PBMCs. The receptors here all came from a woman in her 40s in good health. Some clones in this sample may be carry-over from other donors' samples.

The chain employs TRBV28 and TRBJ2-7; D gene ambiguous. Trimming pared 5 bases from V and 6 bases from J, leaving 14 bases between. Germline-derived CDR1 and CDR2 are MDHEN and SYDVKM. The CDR3 runs to 13 residues. DNA for the CDR3: TGTGCCAGCAGTCACTCGGTGGGTGGCGAGCAGTACTTC. Encoded protein: CASSHSVGGEQYF.

This clone turned up a few times. V usage is TRBV4-1 and J usage is TRBJ2-5; the match to TRBD2 covers 9 bases. Germline CDR1 reads MGHRA; CDR2 reads YSYEKL. The CDR3 is 17 residues long. Losses at the gene ends were 5 bases for V and 2 bases for J; bases not matched to a gene: 12. The CDR3 DNA is TGCGCCAGCAGCGAGGGTCTAGCGGGGTCCATACAAGAGACCCAGTACTTC. Encoded protein: CASSEGLAGSIQETQYF.

This rearrangement joins TRBV6-5 to TRBJ1-3; 7 nucleotides agree with TRBD1. The J segment lost 2 bases and the V segment lost 2 bases, leaving 0 bases of the junction unmatched. This CDR3 contains 14 residues. CDR1 is MNHEY, CDR2 SVGAGI, per germline. CDR3 protein: CASSYDRAGNTIYF. The CDR3 bases are TGTGCCAGCAGTTACGACAGGGCTGGAAACACCATATATTTT.

The V and J genes are TRBV5-6 and TRBJ2-3; perhaps D is TRBD1 or TRBD2 (5 bases each). Per the germline V gene, CDR1 is SGHDT and CDR2 is YYEEEE. This CDR3 comprises 16 residues. Deletions cut 2 bases from V and 2 bases from J, with 15 bases between. This CDR3 reads CASSLWSGAFTDTQYF. The CDR3 DNA follows: TGTGCCAGCAGCTTATGGTCCGGGGCTTTCACAGATACGCAGTATTTT.

V is TRBV6-1 and J is TRBJ2-3; 10 bases align to TRBD2. CDR1 and CDR2 (germline): MNHNS, SASEGT. The CDR3 sequence is 15 residues long. V was pared by 6 bases and J by 4 bases, with 7 bases of the junction left unmatched. CDR3 loop: CASRRTSGGPDTQYF. CDR3 in DNA: TGTGCCAGCAGGAGGACTAGCGGAGGACCAGATACGCAGTATTTT.

The rearrangement joins TRBV29-1 to TRBJ2-1; the D is unclear. This CDR3 has 13 residues. Trimming shortened V by 4 bases and J by 1 base, and 8 bases separated the two germline ends. The V gene's germline CDR1 is SQVTM and CDR2 ANQGSEA. CDR3 sequence (DNA): TGCAGCGTTGGTTCCGGATCCTACAATGAGCAGTTCTTC. Protein sequence: CSVGSGSYNEQFF.

This sequence joins TRBV7-8 and TRBJ2-3; 7 nucleotides align to TRBD2. Germline V gene lookup returns CDR1 SGHVS and CDR2 FQNEAQ. This CDR3 has 15 residues. With 5 bases clipped from V and 2 bases from J, the junction kept 7 bases outside the gene matches. The CDR3: CASSQTSAPTDTQYF. The CDR3 DNA reads TGTGCCAGCAGCCAAACTAGCGCCCCCACAGATACGCAGTATTTT.

This clone was seen just once. The chain links TRBV28 to TRBJ2-4; 7 bases are shared with TRBD1. CDR1 is MDHEN, CDR2 SYDVKM, per germline. CDR3 length equals 14 residues. Losses at the gene ends were 6 bases for V and 6 bases for J; bases not matched to a gene: 8. CDR3 region: CASSRDRVRNIQYF. DNA of the CDR3: TGTGCCAGCAGCCGTGACAGGGTACGAAACATTCAGTACTTC.

This clone was counted only a few times. The junction does not match germline at one end; this may be a read error. The chain links TRBV6-4 to TRBJ2-2; 9 bases match TRBD2. The germline V gene encodes CDR1 MRHNA and CDR2 SNTAGT. The CDR3 is 18 residues long. The CDR3 DNA reads TGTGCCAGCAGTTACTCTGGTCCTAGCGGGGACCCCACCGGGGAGCTGTTTTTT. Translated, it gives CASSYSGPSGDPTGELFF.

The chain is built from TRBV10-2 and TRBJ2-1; 9 nucleotides agree with TRBD2. There are 15 residues in the CDR3. Per the germline V gene, CDR1 is WSHSY and CDR2 is SAAADI. V trimming: 6 bases; J trimming: 7 bases; junction bases outside the gene matches: 10. The CDR3: CASRISGSSGNEQFF. CDR3 DNA: TGCGCCAGCAGAATTAGCGGGAGCTCTGGTAATGAGCAGTTCTTC.